This T cell receptor beta chain derives from a study of blood T cell repertoires in COVID-19. Study-wide context: The United States, Italy and Spain supplied acute and convalescent COVID-19 samples. Nucleic acid was either cDNA or gDNA, and it came from T cells, B-cell-depleted T cells, or PBMCs.

Profiled with immunoSEQ multiplex PCR; TCRdb holds only in-frame clones, not every one. The data hold some 220,000 clones, with 80% to 85% observed a single time. The CDR3 covers 18 residues. Germline V CDR1 and CDR2: KGHSH, LQKENI. Trimming stripped 1 base from V and 2 bases from J, with 19 bases between. The sequenced sample consisted of peripheral blood. The clonotype was recovered from a young woman who had recovered from COVID-19. The chain has TRBV18 and TRBJ2-3; D perhaps matches TRBD2 (6 bases). The CDR3 protein is CASSPRGLLRGYTDTQYF. The DNA of the CDR3 is TGTGCCAGCTCACCACGTGGACTGTTGCGGGGTTACACAGATACGCAGTATTTT.